This paragraph covers one TCR beta chain sequence. The sample originates from a study of control samples from healthy donors and cancer patients. The repertoire was sequenced with immunoSEQ multiplex PCR; TCRdb's copy has only in-frame clones and lacks some. Altogether approximately 80,000 clones are present, 90% to 95% being singletons, with the ten largest covering around 16%. Germline values: CDR1 LNHNV, CDR2 YYDKDF (reference sequence). The length of the CDR3 is 17 residues. With V trimmed by 1 base and J by 3 bases, 7 bases remained unmatched. V gene TRBV15 combines with J gene TRBJ2-1, with 9 bases lining up with TRBD1. Material for sequencing was blood. The origin of this receptor is a young man in good health. The CDR3 region is CATSRVLGGQGYNEQFF. CDR3 bases: TGTGCCACCAGCAGAGTTTTAGGGGGACAGGGCTACAATGAGCAGTTCTTC.